The T cell receptor (beta chain) under discussion was sequenced for a study of T cells in Graves' hyperthyroidism and ophthalmopathy. Study conclusions and caveats: Ophthalmopathy was model-predicted a median around 6.7 months pre-onset.

As to this clonotype: Its antigen is as yet unknown.

Using RNA transcripts as the source, TCR beta CDR3 regions were amplified. The study used the HTBI primer set for a first-round RT-PCR of the TCR CDR3. One entry per CDR3 protein, called by TCRdb with MiXCR from the multiplex PCR reads. The table lists 490,000 or so distinct CDR3 sequences, about 22% of them singletons, with about half in the top ten. This TCR was sampled from a woman aged 70-85 years with Graves' ophthalmopathy. The sample was blood.

In DNA, the CDR3 is TGCAGTGCCGGGGACGCCGGATCGCCCTCCTACGAGCAGTACTTC. Translation: CSAGDAGSPSYEQYF. The chain couples TRBV20-1 to TRBJ2-7; possibly TRBD1 or TRBD2 for D (5 bases each). From germline, CDR1 is DFQATT and CDR2 SNEGSKA (reference sequence). Trimming stripped 6 bases from V and 0 bases from J, with 18 bases between. The CDR3 spans 15 residues.